This T cell receptor (beta chain) was found in a study of cytomegalovirus exposure and HLA in healthy donors. Findings and caveats of the study: A few of the chains that were CMV-associated were confirmed in vitro to be specific for CMV antigens. Accurate HLA-A and HLA-B prediction from TCR beta sequences was reported for most subjects. Listed as cytomegalovirus-associated were 164 TCR beta chains.

In the case of this clone: Its specificity is unknown.

CDR3 length: 16 residues. V shed 1 base and J shed 0 bases, with 7 bases lying between them. Germline-derived CDR1 and CDR2 are MGHRA and YSYEKL. The primer mix had 60 Vbeta and 13 Jbeta primers. This table comes from immunoSEQ multiplex PCR, and its TCRdb copy is limited to in-frame clones, with some not included. The sample contains about 110,000 clones, roughly 73% of which appear only once. The chain employs TRBV4-1 and TRBJ1-6; no clear D. The specimen sequenced was PBMCs. This sequence originates from a woman aged 40 to 49 in good health and CMV-seropositive. The CDR3 DNA follows: TGCGCCAGCAGCCAAGCAAGGAGCTCCTATAATTCACCCCTCCACTTT. As protein: CASSQARSSYNSPLHF.